The clone carrying this T cell receptor beta chain was seen only once. The sample is drawn from a study of blood T cells in healthy people across ages. PCR was performed a second time for about 7 to 11 cycles using a sample-barcoded 5' primer and a J-beta primer mix. MiXCR, applied by TCRdb to the 5' RACE reads, yields one record per CDR3 protein. Found here are about 1.5 million distinct CDR3 sequences, around 40% of them singletons; the top ten hold just over 4%. Individuals who donated were healthy Caucasians from Russia aged roughly 6 to 90. The germline CDR1 and CDR2 sequences are LGHNA and YSLEER. CDR3 size: 17 residues. The trim removed 0 bases at V and 0 bases at J, leaving 5 bases unmatched.

Sequencing was done on a sample of blood. This chain connects TRBV4-3 to TRBJ1-3; TRBD1 agrees at 7 bases. This clonotype was obtained from a woman aged 18-29 years in good health. The CDR3 region is CASSQDLAGGSGNTIYF. The CDR3 DNA reads TGCGCCAGCAGCCAAGACTTGGCAGGGGGCTCTGGAAACACCATATATTTT.